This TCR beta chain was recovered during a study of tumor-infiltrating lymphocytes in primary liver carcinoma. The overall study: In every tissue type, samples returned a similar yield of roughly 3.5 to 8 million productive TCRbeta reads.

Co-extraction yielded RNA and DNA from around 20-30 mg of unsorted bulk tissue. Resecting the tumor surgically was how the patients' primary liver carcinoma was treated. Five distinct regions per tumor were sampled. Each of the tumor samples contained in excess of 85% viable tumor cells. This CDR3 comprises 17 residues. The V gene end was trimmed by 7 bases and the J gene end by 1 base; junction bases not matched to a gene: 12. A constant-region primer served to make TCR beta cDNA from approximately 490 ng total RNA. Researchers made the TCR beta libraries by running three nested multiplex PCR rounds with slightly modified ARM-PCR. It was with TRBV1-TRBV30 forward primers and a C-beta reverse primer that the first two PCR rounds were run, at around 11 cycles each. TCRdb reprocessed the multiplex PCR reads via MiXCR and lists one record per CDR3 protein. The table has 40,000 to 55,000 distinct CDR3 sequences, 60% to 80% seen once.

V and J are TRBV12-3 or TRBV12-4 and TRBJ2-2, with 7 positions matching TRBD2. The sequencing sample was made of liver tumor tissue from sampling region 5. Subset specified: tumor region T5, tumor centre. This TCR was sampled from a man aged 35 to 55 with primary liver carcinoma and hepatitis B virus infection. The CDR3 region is CASNSPAGDMNTGELFF. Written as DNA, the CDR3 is TGTGCCAGCAACTCCCCCGCGGGAGATATGAACACCGGGGAGCTGTTTTTT.